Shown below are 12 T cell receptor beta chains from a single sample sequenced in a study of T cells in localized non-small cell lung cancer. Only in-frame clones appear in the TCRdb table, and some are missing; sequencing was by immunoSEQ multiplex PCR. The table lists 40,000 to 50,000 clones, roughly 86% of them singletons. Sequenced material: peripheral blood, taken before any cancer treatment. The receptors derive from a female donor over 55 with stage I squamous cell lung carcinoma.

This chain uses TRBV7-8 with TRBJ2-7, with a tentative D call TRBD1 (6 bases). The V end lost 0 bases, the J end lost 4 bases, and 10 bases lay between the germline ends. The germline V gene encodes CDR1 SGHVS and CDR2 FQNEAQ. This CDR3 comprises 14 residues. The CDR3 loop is CASSLAAGEYEQYF. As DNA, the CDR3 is TGTGCCAGCAGCTTAGCCGCAGGGGAGTACGAGCAGTACTTC.

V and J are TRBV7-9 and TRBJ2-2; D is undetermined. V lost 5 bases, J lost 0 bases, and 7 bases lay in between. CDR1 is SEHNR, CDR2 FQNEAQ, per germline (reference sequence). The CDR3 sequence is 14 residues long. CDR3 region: CASSRATNTGELFF. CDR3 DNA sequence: TGTGCCAGCAGCCGCGCGACGAACACCGGGGAGCTGTTTTTT.

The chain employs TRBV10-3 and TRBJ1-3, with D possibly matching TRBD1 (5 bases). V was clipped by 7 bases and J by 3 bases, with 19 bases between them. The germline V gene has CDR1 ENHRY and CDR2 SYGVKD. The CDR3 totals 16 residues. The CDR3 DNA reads TGTGCCATCACCAGCCCGGGGGAGGGGAATGGAAACACCATATATTTT. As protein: CAITSPGEGNGNTIYF.

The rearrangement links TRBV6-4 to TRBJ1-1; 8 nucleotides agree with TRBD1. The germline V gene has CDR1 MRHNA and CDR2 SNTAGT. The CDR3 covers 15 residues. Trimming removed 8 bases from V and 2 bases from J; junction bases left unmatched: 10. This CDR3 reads CASPDRGPLNTEAFF. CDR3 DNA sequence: TGTGCCAGCCCTGACAGGGGCCCTTTAAACACTGAAGCTTTCTTT.

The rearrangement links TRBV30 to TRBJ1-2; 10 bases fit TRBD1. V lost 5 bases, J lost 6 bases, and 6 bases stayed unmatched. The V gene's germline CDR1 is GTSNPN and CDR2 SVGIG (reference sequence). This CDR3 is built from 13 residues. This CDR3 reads CAWGRGQGDGYTF. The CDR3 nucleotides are TGTGCCTGGGGAAGAGGACAGGGGGATGGCTACACCTTC.

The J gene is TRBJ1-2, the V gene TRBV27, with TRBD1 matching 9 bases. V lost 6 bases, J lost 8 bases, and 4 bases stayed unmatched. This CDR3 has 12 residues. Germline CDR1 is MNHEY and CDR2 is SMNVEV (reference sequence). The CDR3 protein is CASRTGGRGYTF. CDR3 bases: TGTGCCAGCAGGACAGGGGGGAGAGGCTACACCTTC.

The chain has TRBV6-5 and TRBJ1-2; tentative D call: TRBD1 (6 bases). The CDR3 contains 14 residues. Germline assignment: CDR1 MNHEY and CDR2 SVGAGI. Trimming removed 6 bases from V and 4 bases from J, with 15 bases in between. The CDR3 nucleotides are TGTGCCAGCAGCCAACGACAGGCGCTCTATGGCTACACCTTC. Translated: CASSQRQALYGYTF.

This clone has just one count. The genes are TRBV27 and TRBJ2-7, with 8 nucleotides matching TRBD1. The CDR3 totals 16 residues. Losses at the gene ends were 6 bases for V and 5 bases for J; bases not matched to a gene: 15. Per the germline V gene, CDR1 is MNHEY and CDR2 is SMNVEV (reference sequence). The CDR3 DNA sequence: TGTGCCAGCAGCCCTTCAGGGGGCCCGTACGTCCACGAGCAGTACTTC. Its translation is CASSPSGGPYVHEQYF.

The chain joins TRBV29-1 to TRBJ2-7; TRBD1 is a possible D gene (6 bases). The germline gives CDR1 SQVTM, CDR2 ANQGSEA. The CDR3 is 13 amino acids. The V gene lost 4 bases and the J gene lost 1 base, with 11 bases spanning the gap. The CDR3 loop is CSVGVRGSYEQYF. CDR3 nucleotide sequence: TGCAGCGTTGGCGTCAGGGGATCCTACGAGCAGTACTTC.

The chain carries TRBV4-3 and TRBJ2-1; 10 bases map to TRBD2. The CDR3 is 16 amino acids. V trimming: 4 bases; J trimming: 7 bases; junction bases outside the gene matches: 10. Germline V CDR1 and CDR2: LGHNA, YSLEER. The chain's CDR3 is CASSPTGLAASNEQFF. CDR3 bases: TGCGCCAGCAGCCCCACCGGACTAGCGGCCTCAAATGAGCAGTTCTTC.

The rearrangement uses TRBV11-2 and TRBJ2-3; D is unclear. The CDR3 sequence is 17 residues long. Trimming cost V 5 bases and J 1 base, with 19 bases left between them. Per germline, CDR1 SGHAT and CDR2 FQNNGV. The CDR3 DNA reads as TGTGCCAGCAGCACCCTGACTGGCACCTTGGGCACAGATACGCAGTATTTT. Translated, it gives CASSTLTGTLGTDTQYF.

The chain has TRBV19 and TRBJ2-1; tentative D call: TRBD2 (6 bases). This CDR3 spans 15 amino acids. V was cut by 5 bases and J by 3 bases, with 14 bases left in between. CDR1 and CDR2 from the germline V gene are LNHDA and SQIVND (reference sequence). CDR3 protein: CASSVYSGIYNEQFF. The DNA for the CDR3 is TGTGCCAGTAGTGTCTATAGCGGCATCTACAATGAGCAGTTCTTC.